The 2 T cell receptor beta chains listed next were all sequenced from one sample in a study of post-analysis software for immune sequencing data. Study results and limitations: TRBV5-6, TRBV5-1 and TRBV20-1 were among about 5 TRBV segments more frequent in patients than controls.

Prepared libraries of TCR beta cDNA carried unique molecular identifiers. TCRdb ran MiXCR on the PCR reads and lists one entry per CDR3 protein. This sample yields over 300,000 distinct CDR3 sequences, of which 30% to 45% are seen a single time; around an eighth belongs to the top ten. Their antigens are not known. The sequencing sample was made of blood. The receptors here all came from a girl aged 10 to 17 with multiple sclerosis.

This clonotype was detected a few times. The CDR3 loop is CASKKDPGEQYF. The CDR3 DNA is TGTGCCAGCAAAAAGGACCCGGGCGAGCAGTACTTC. The chain links TRBV2 to TRBJ2-5; D call uncertain. The J call may be mistaken, given a closer DNA end match to TRBJ2-7. Germline values: CDR1 SNHLY, CDR2 FYNNEI. The CDR3 has 12 amino acids.

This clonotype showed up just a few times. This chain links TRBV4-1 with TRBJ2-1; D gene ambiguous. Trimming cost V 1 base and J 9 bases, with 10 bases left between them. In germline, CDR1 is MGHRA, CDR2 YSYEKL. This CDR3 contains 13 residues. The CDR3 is CASSQARRLEQFF. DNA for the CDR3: TGCGCCAGCAGCCAAGCCAGACGGCTTGAGCAGTTCTTC.